Detailed here is one T cell receptor (beta chain). The target of this receptor is not known. No clone much larger than this one lies a single base away; base qualities are absent. The sample comes from a study of blood T cell repertoires in COVID-19 (dated by TCRdb to about 2020). Some background on the complete study: Samples from collaborators originated in the United States, Italy and Spain and spanned both the acute and convalescent phases of COVID-19. The prospective study material was composed of cDNA or gDNA derived from T cells, B-cell-depleted T cells, or PBMCs. The sample metadata nearly always contained a de-identified subject ID, COVID-19 status, age in years and sex. The repertoires were released in a freely available public database intended as a resource for research on the immune response to SARS-CoV-2. HLA class I and class II types, where available, came from metadata supplied by the sample provider rather than from assay-based typing. The dataset comprised deeply sampled blood TCRbeta repertoires from subjects exposed to, actively infected with, or recovered from COVID-19. Samples were obtained from the ongoing ImmuneRACE study (first 160 participants) and from 1,200 or so subjects provided by 6 global collaborators.

The immunoSEQ Assay, a bias-controlled multiplex PCR, was used to amplify TCRbeta CDR3 regions from genomic DNA. For the original study's pipeline: The number of nucleated cells in each sample was estimated by amplification of reference gene primers within the assay. Sequence reads were collapsed and filtered to measure the absolute abundance of every unique TCRbeta CDR3 rearrangement. For each sample, productive Simpson clonality was calculated as the square root of Simpson's diversity index over productive rearrangements. Imported from immuneACCESS, the table was reduced by TCRdb to in-frame sequences with V and J called. These copies leave out some clones; in studies compared against another copy, an unresolved V gene accounts for under half, and the cause of the remainder is not known. That table gives V, J and clone size, and the DNA gave D and trimming. Recorded for this sample are roughly 400,000 clones; nearly 90% of them occurred a single time. 2% to 2.5% of the sample comes from the top ten.

Participants in the prospective study were aged roughly 18 to 100 years, lived in about two dozen United States geographic areas, and enrolled through a virtual design. To assign participants to cohorts, the prospective study relied on clinical history that participants themselves reported in a screening survey and a study questionnaire. Mobile phlebotomists in the prospective study collected whole blood, serum and a nasopharyngeal or oropharyngeal swab from every participant. Participants in the prospective study had the option to provide additional blood draws and questionnaires over a roughly 2-month period. Prospective study blood samples were shipped either frozen or at room temperature before DNA extraction. According to the germline V gene (reference sequence), CDR1 reads LNHDA and CDR2 reads SQIVND. There are 16 amino acids in the CDR3, from cysteine to phenylalanine inclusive. Only the CDR3 portion is preserved as DNA: 48 bases, with reading frame beginning at the first base. V and J are truncated by 2 bases and 2 bases respectively, leaving an intervening sequence of 13 bases.

The paper as a whole reports these results and caveats: The quantity of clinical and demographic metadata differed by source and by participant and was supplied without curation.

The receptor was derived from a woman aged 40 to 50 with acute COVID-19. In this chain, TRBV19 is recombined with TRBJ1-5; TRBD1 is possibly the D segment (5 matching bases). The sequencing input was PBMCs or T cells enriched from blood (not recorded which). The base sequence is TGTGCCAGTAGTATACTGACAGTGAGCCGCAATCAGCCCCAGCATTTT. It is translated as CASSILTVSRNQPQHF.